The clone carrying this TCR beta chain came up once. The antigen is undetermined. The data were taken from a study of T cell responses to AZD1222 COVID-19 vaccine. Study background: Both about-4-week and about-12-week second-dose recipients were combined.

Findings and limits, study-wide: Targets within unmutated variant regions were reportedly found for nearly half of spike-specific TCRs. Recipients of two AZD1222 doses showed rising Spike-specific TCR breadth and depth.

Sequencing was performed with immunoSEQ multiplex PCR; in TCRdb, only in-frame clones are kept and a portion is missing. The sample contains around 160,000 clones, approximately 90% of which appear only once. The sequence was obtained from an adult in good health. Sequenced here: peripheral blood, sampled on day 0 of AZD1222 vaccination.

CDR3 DNA: TGTGCCAGCAGCCTCCCAGGCACAGATACGCAGTATTTT. Translation: CASSLPGTDTQYF. The V call is TRBV7-2, the J call TRBJ2-3; D is unresolved. The CDR3 is made up of 13 amino acids. Trimming took 5 bases from V and 1 from J, leaving 7 bases between them. Germline lookup yields CDR1 SGHTA and CDR2 FQGNSA.